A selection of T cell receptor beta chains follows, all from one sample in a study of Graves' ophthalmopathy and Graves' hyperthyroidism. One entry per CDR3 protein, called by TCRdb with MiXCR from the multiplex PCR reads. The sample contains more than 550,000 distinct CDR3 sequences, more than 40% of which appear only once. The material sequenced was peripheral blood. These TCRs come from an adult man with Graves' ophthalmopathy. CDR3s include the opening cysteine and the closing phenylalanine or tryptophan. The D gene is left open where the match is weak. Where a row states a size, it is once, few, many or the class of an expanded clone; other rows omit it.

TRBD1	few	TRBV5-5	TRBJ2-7	TGTGCCAGCAGCCTATACCGGGACAGGGACTACGAGCAGTACTTC	CASSLYRDRDYEQYF
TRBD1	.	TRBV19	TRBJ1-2	TGTGCCAGTAACGTAGCCCTGACAGGGGGCGCATTTGGCTACACCTTC	CASNVALTGGAFGYTF
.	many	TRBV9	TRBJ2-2	TGTGCCAGCAGCGTAGCAGGGTCTATGAGCGGACGCGGGGAGCTGTTTTTT	CASSVAGSMSGRGELFF
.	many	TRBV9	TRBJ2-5	TGTGCCAGCAGCGTAGCTTGGGGGCGGCTGGAGACCCAGTACTTC	CASSVAWGRLETQYF
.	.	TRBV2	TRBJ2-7	TGTGCCAGTCGTGAAAACAGGGATTTCGAGCAGTACTTC	CASRENRDFEQYF
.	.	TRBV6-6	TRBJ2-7	TGTGCCAGCAGTTACTCGGGGGGCGAGCAGTACTTC	CASSYSGGEQYF
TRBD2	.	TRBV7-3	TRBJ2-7	TGTGCCAGCAGCTTGGCTAGCGGGGGGGTACACGAGCAGTACTTC	CASSLASGGVHEQYF
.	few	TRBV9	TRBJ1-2	TGTGCCAGCAGCCCCGGACTAAAAAAACGGAGGGGCTACACCTTC	CASSPGLKKRRGYTF
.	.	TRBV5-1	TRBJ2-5	TGCGCCAGCTGGACCCAGTACTTC	CASWTQYF
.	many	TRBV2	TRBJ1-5	TGTGCCAGCAGCATAACAGGTCTCAGAAATCAGCCCCAGCATTTT	CASSITGLRNQPQHF
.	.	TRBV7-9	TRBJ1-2	TGTGCCAGCAGCCAGACTAGCGGGGCGAGCTATGGCTACACCTTC	CASSQTSGASYGYTF
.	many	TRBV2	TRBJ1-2	TGTGCCAGCACTGCGGTCCTAGGGGGAGGCTACACCTTC	CASTAVLGGGYTF
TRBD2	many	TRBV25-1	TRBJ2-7	TGTGCCAGCTCTAGCGGGAGTTTCCCGAGCTACGAGCAGTACTTC	CASSSGSFPSYEQYF
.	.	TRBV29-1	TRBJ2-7	TGCAGCGTTGAAGAGGGCGGGTTTCGCGAGCAGTACTTC	CSVEEGGFREQYF
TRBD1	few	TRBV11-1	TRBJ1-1	TGTGCCAGCAGCTTAGGGTTGAGACAGGGCACTGAAGCTTTCTTT	CASSLGLRQGTEAFF
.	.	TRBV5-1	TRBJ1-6	TGTGCCAGCAGCTTGGTCGCCAGGGCGGGGGCACCCCTCCACTTT	CASSLVARAGAPLHF
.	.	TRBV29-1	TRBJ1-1	TGCAGCTTGCTCCCAGGGAACACTGAAGCTTTCTTT	CSLLPGNTEAFF
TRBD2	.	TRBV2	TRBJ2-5	TGTGCCTGGGAGGGCGTGGCAGGGCAAGAGACCCAGTACTTC	CAWEGVAGQETQYF
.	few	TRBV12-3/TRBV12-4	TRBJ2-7	TGTGCCAGCAGTCGACGTGGGTCTAACTACGAGCAGTACTTC	CASSRRGSNYEQYF
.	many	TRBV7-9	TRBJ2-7	TGTGCCAGCAGCTTATCCCCCGGGCTCGAGCAGTACTTC	CASSLSPGLEQYF
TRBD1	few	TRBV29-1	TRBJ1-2	TGCAGCGTCGCCGGGACAGGGGTTTATGGCTACACCTTC	CSVAGTGVYGYTF
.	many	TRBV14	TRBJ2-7	TGTGCCAGCAGCCTTTTGGGCACGACAGAGCAGTACTTC	CASSLLGTTEQYF
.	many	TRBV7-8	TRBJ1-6	TGTGCCAGCAGCTTAAGCAGGGGAACAAATTCACCCCTCCACTTT	CASSLSRGTNSPLHF
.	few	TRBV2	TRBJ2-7	TGTGCCAGCTCACGACTGACACGCTACGAGCAGTACTTC	CASSRLTRYEQYF
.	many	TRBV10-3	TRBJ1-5	TGTGCCATCAGGCCCCACGGGGGGGGAGATCAGCCCCAGCATTTT	CAIRPHGGGDQPQHF
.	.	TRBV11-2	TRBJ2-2	TGTGCCAGCAGGGTTTCGGGGAACACCGGGGAGCTGTTTTTT	CASRVSGNTGELFF
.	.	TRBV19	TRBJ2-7	TGTGCCAGTAGTATTGAGGGAAACGAGCAGTACTTC	CASSIEGNEQYF
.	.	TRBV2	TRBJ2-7	TGTGCCAGCAGTGACCGACAGAGCTCCTACGAGCAGTACTTC	CASSDRQSSYEQYF
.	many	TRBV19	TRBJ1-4	TGTGCCAGTAGTCTAACCTGGATGGGGGCAAAACTGTTTTTT	CASSLTWMGAKLFF
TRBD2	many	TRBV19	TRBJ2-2	TGTGCCAGTAGTACTTCCGGGACTAGCTTTTCCGGGGAGCTGTTTTTT	CASSTSGTSFSGELFF
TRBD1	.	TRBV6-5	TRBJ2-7	TGTGCCAGCAGTACGGGACAGGGGGCGGACGAGCAGTACTTC	CASSTGQGADEQYF
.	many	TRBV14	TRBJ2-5	TGTGCCAGCAGCCAAGAAGTCGGGATTGGAGAGACCCAGTACTTC	CASSQEVGIGETQYF
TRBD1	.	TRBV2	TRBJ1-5	TGTGCCAGCATGGGACAGGCTCTGCCCCAGCATTTT	CASMGQALPQHF
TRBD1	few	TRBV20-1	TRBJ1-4	TGCAGTGCTAGAAGACAGGGTTATGAAAAACTGTTTTTT	CSARRQGYEKLFF
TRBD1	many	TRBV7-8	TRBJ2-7	TGTGCCAGCAGCCCTTGGACAGGGGGCCCAACCTACGAGCAGTACTTC	CASSPWTGGPTYEQYF
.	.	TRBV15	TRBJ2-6	TGTGCCACCAGCAGGGACGGCAACACTGAAGCTTTC	CATSRDGNTEAF
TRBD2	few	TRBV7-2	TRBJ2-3	TGTGCCAGCAGCCTAGGACTAGCGGAAGACACAGATACGCAGTATTTT	CASSLGLAEDTDTQYF
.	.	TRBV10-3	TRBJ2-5	TGTGCCATCAGTGAGTCGGTTATAGGGGGAGGGGAGACCCAGTACTTC	CAISESVIGGGETQYF
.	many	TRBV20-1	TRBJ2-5	TGCAGTGCTCCTCCGGGTAGCGTATACGAGACCCAGTACTTC	CSAPPGSVYETQYF
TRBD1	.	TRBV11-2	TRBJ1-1	TGTGCCAGCAACTTACAGGGGGGAACTGAAGCTTTCTTT	CASNLQGGTEAFF